One and the same sample provided the 30 T cell receptor beta chains below, sequenced in a study of blood T cell repertoires in COVID-19. Profiled with immunoSEQ multiplex PCR; TCRdb holds only in-frame clones, not every one. The data contain roughly 500,000 clones, about 91% of them singletons. Material: peripheral blood. The receptors shown here come from a man aged 18 to 29 with COVID-19, enrolled during active disease.

The CDR3 reads CASSLNPGSNTEAFF. In nucleotides, the CDR3 is TGTGCCAGCAGTCTCAATCCGGGGTCGAACACTGAAGCTTTCTTT. The rearrangement joins TRBV28 to TRBJ1-1; no firm D call. This CDR3 is built from 15 residues. The germline V gene encodes CDR1 MDHEN and CDR2 SYDVKM. Trimming removed 5 bases from V and 1 base from J, with 14 bases in between.

This chain joins TRBV11-3 and TRBJ2-2; maybe TRBD1 (5 bases). Germline V lookup: CDR1 SGHNT, CDR2 YENEEA. The length of the CDR3 is 15 residues. Trimming pared 5 bases from V and 2 bases from J, leaving 12 bases between. The chain's CDR3 is CASSPQGNNTGELFF. The CDR3 bases are TGTGCCAGCAGCCCCCAGGGAAACAACACCGGGGAGCTGTTTTTT.

The rearrangement joins TRBV21-1 to TRBJ1-5. TRBV21-1 is labeled a pseudogene. The CDR3 covers 14 residues. The CDR3 loop reads CASPGSFSNQPQHF. In DNA, the CDR3 is TGTGCCAGCCCGGGTTCATTTAGCAATCAGCCCCAGCATTTT.

The gene calls are TRBV18 and TRBJ1-1, with a tentative D call TRBD1 (5 bases). The length of the CDR3 is 16 residues. Germline V gives CDR1 KGHSH, CDR2 LQKENI. Trimming stripped 10 bases from V and 3 bases from J, with 24 bases between. The CDR3 nucleotides are TGTGCCACCTTATCCCTCGCGACAGCGAGGCACACTGAAGCTTTCTTT. Translating gives CATLSLATARHTEAFF.

This chain connects TRBV11-2 to TRBJ2-3; 7 positions agree with TRBD1. Germline V gene lookup returns CDR1 SGHAT and CDR2 FQNNGV. The V and J ends lost 5 bases and 4 bases, in that order; junction bases with no gene match: 3. The CDR3 consists of 13 residues. CDR3 sequence reads: CASSTGVADTQYF. The CDR3 region has the DNA TGTGCCAGCAGCACAGGGGTGGCAGATACGCAGTATTTT. The full variable domain, rest sourced from reference TRBV11-2 and TRBJ2-3, is EAGVAQSPRYKIIEKRQSVAFWCNPISGHATLYWYQQILGQGPKLLIQFQNNGVVDDSQLPKDRFSAERLKGVDSTLKIQPAKLEDSAVYLCASSTGVADTQYFGPGTRLTVL.

This chain uses TRBV5-6 with TRBJ2-1; perhaps TRBD2 as D (5 bases). The CDR3 length is 13 residues. V dropped 4 bases and J dropped 8 bases, with 13 bases sitting between them. Germline V gives CDR1 SGHDT, CDR2 YYEEEE. CDR3 residues: CASSPGSVDEQFF. CDR3 nucleotide sequence: TGTGCCAGCAGCCCGGGGAGTGTGGATGAGCAGTTCTTC.

The chain couples TRBV19 to TRBJ1-4; TRBD1 aligns across 7 bases. Losses at the gene ends were 5 bases for V and 11 bases for J; bases not matched to a gene: 11. Per germline, CDR1 LNHDA and CDR2 SQIVND (reference sequence). CDR3 length equals 14 residues. For the CDR3, the DNA is TGTGCCAGTAGTGAACAGGGGACCCTGAGGAAACTGTTTTTT. Translating gives CASSEQGTLRKLFF.

The chain employs TRBV6-1 and TRBJ1-1, with TRBD1 matching 8 bases. The junction had 8 bases not matched to a gene; V was cut back by 2 bases and J by 9 bases. This CDR3 is built from 14 residues. Germline V lookup: CDR1 MNHNS, CDR2 SASEGT. The CDR3 sequence is CASSEKSQGAKAFF. The DNA of the CDR3 is TGTGCCAGCAGTGAAAAGTCGCAGGGGGCAAAAGCTTTCTTT.

The sample holds a few counts of this clone. The CDR3 does not end in the conserved phenylalanine or tryptophan, so this is likely a read error. No DNA is shown, since the ends of the CDR3 on it are uncertain; the CDR3 is the one TCRdb lists. This chain joins TRBV28 and TRBJ2-7; the table's TRBD2 call for D was not verified on the DNA. Germline CDR1 is MDHEN and CDR2 is SYDVKM. Including both end residues, the CDR3 is 13 amino acids long. CDR3 protein: CASSLGGLSRGRL.

This rearrangement joins TRBV5-1 to TRBJ2-1; 11 nucleotides agree with TRBD2. The J segment lost 7 bases and the V segment lost 1 base, leaving 4 bases of the junction unmatched. Germline lookup yields CDR1 SGHRS and CDR2 YFSETQ. There are 15 residues in the CDR3. The CDR3 DNA sequence: TGCGCCAGCAGCTTGATGACTAGCGGGATTAATGAGCAGTTCTTC. It specifies CASSLMTSGINEQFF.

V and J are TRBV2 and TRBJ2-2; D is possibly TRBD2 (5 bases). The V gene lost 3 bases and the J gene lost 4 bases, with 15 bases spanning the gap. The V gene's germline CDR1 is SNHLY and CDR2 FYNNEI. The CDR3 extends over 16 amino acids. In DNA, the CDR3 is TGTGCCAGCAGTGAGGAGTACGCGGGCGTCACCGGGGAGCTGTTTTTT. Its protein product is CASSEEYAGVTGELFF.

This chain links TRBV6-5 with TRBJ1-2; 9 nucleotides agree with TRBD1. V lost 6 bases, J lost 6 bases, and 5 bases stayed unmatched. The CDR3 loop spans 13 amino acids. Germline CDR1 is MNHEY and CDR2 is SVGAGI. The CDR3 spells CASRYRGRDGYTF. As DNA, the CDR3 is TGTGCCAGCAGGTACAGGGGGCGCGATGGCTACACCTTC.

The CDR3 spells CASSLSLATNNEQFF. CDR3 bases: TGTGCCAGCAGCTTGTCACTAGCGACAAACAATGAGCAGTTCTTC. The rearrangement joins TRBV5-4 to TRBJ2-1; 7 nucleotides align to TRBD2. V gave up 1 base and J gave up 5 bases; unmatched junction bases: 6. Germline-derived CDR1 and CDR2 are SGHNT and YYREEE (reference sequence). The CDR3 runs to 15 residues.

The V gene is TRBV28, the J gene TRBJ1-5; TRBD1 might be the D (5 bases). V was pared by 8 bases and J by 8 bases, with 22 bases between. Germline V gene lookup returns CDR1 MDHEN and CDR2 SYDVKM. CDR3 length: 15 residues. The CDR3 loop is CASHPRAGGREPQHF. CDR3 in DNA: TGTGCCAGCCACCCCAGGGCGGGGGGAAGGGAGCCCCAGCATTTT.

The CDR3 DNA reads as TGTGCCAGCAGACCTGGGACAGCACCCTATGGCTACACCTTC. It encodes CASRPGTAPYGYTF. The rearrangement links TRBV3-1 (or the pseudogene TRBV3-2) to TRBJ1-2; TRBD1 matches at 7 bases. The CDR3 totals 14 residues. After removal of 6 bases from V and 4 bases from J, the junction contained 8 bases not matched to a gene. The V gene's germline CDR1 is LGHDT and CDR2 YNNKEL (reference sequence).

V and J are TRBV27 and TRBJ2-7, with TRBD2 matching 13 bases. The CDR3 sequence is 21 residues long. Germline CDR1 and CDR2: MNHEY and SMNVEV (reference sequence). The V and J ends lost 7 bases and 0 bases, in that order; junction bases with no gene match: 21. The chain's CDR3 is CASTKPSGGLAGTRSSYEQYF. As DNA, the CDR3 is TGTGCCAGCACCAAGCCATCCGGGGGACTAGCGGGAACCAGGAGCTCCTACGAGCAGTACTTC.

V gene TRBV9 combines with J gene TRBJ2-4, with D possibly TRBD1 on 6 matching bases. CDR1 is SGDLS and CDR2 is YYNGEE in the germline V gene. V lost 4 bases and J 1 base, leaving 12 bases between the germline ends. The CDR3 sequence is 15 residues long. The CDR3 nucleotides read TGTGCCAGCAGCCCAGCAACAGGGGCCAAAAACATTCAGTACTTC. This gives the protein CASSPATGAKNIQYF.

The genes are TRBV7-6 and TRBJ2-2; 7 bases are shared with TRBD2. The trim removed 1 base at V and 1 base at J, leaving 6 bases unmatched. The CDR3 sequence is 17 residues long. Germline assignment: CDR1 SGHVS and CDR2 FNYEAQ. CDR3 sequence reads: CASSLGEKRENTGELFF. CDR3 nucleotides: TGTGCCAGCAGCTTAGGTGAGAAGCGGGAGAACACCGGGGAGCTGTTTTTT.

The rearrangement uses TRBV10-1 and TRBJ2-5, with 11 bases lining up with TRBD2. V trimming: 0 bases; J trimming: 5 bases; junction bases outside the gene matches: 2. The length of the CDR3 is 15 residues. Germline V gene sequence: CDR1 WNHNN, CDR2 SYGVQD (reference sequence). CDR3 nucleotides: TGCGCCAGCAGTGAGTCCGCTAGCGGGAGGGAGACCCAGTACTTC. Its translation is CASSESASGRETQYF.

The rearrangement joins TRBV5-5 to TRBJ2-3; 14 nucleotides match TRBD2. The germline gives CDR1 SGHKS, CDR2 YYEKEE (reference sequence). Germline trimming cut 6 bases from V and 1 base from J; bases unmatched to any gene: 7. The CDR3 is made up of 17 amino acids. CDR3 residues: CASTRLAGGPGTDTQYF. The DNA of the CDR3 is TGTGCCAGCACCCGACTAGCGGGAGGGCCGGGCACAGATACGCAGTATTTT.

The rearrangement joins TRBV5-4 to TRBJ2-6; D is possibly TRBD1 (6 bases). The CDR3 consists of 20 residues. V was trimmed by 1 base and J by 0 bases, leaving 20 bases between them. Germline V gives CDR1 SGHNT, CDR2 YYREEE (reference sequence). CDR3 sequence reads: CASSLFGVSWDNSGANVLTF. CDR3 DNA sequence: TGTGCCAGCAGCTTGTTCGGGGTCTCGTGGGACAACTCTGGGGCCAACGTCCTGACTTTC.

This chain uses TRBV7-9 with TRBJ2-1; maybe TRBD1 (6 bases). This CDR3 has 13 amino acids. The V end was cut by 5 bases, the J end by 6 bases, with 11 bases between. Germline V lookup: CDR1 SEHNR, CDR2 FQNEAQ (reference sequence). CDR3 nucleotide sequence: TGTGCCAGCAGCAGACCCAGGGGCAATGAGCAGTTCTTC. Translated, it gives CASSRPRGNEQFF. Full variable domain (remainder filled in from reference TRBV7-9 and TRBJ2-1): DTGVSQNPRHKITKRGQNVTFRCDPISEHNRLYWYRQTLGQGPEFLTYFQNEAQLEKSRLLSDRFSAERPKGSFSTLEIQRTEQGDSAMYLCASSRPRGNEQFFGPGTRLTVL.

This clone was found once. The V and J genes are TRBV3-1 (or the pseudogene TRBV3-2) and TRBJ1-5, with a possible D match to TRBD1 (5 bases). The V gene's germline CDR1 is LGHDT and CDR2 YNNKEL (reference sequence). Trimming left V 1 base short and J 7 bases short, with 14 bases between. The length of the CDR3 is 15 residues. The CDR3 sequence is CASSQAHFKGQPQHF. In nucleotides, the CDR3 is TGTGCCAGCAGCCAAGCCCACTTCAAGGGGCAGCCCCAGCATTTT.

This clone was seen once. The rearrangement joins TRBV7-2 to TRBJ2-1, with 7 bases fitting TRBD1. This CDR3 contains 15 residues. Germline CDR1 is SGHTA and CDR2 is FQGNSA. V was clipped by 3 bases and J by 2 bases; unmatched bases: 4. The DNA for the CDR3 is TGTGCCAGCAGCTTTACAGGGGCACCCTACAATGAGCAGTTCTTC. Its translation: CASSFTGAPYNEQFF.

The genes are TRBV30 and TRBJ2-6, with unresolved D. Trimming stripped 5 bases from V and 0 bases from J, with 14 bases between. The CDR3 covers 16 residues. CDR1 and CDR2 (germline): GTSNPN, SVGIG (reference sequence). CDR3 region: CAWDPGFHSGANVLTF. In DNA, the CDR3 is TGTGCCTGGGATCCCGGGTTCCACTCTGGGGCCAACGTCCTGACTTTC.

This chain links TRBV5-5 with TRBJ1-5, with TRBD1 matching over 7 bases. Germline CDR1 SGHKS, CDR2 YYEKEE (reference sequence). The V gene end was trimmed by 4 bases and the J gene end by 3 bases; junction bases not matched to a gene: 7. The CDR3 totals 15 residues. CDR3 loop: CASSARDSYNQPQHF. The DNA of the CDR3 is TGTGCCAGCAGCGCAAGGGACAGCTACAATCAGCCCCAGCATTTT.

The gene calls are TRBV15 and TRBJ2-7, with 7 nucleotides matching TRBD2. Trimming removed 0 bases from V and 2 bases from J; junction bases left unmatched: 7. Germline V CDR1 and CDR2: LNHNV, YYDKDF (reference sequence). This CDR3 has 16 amino acids. CDR3 region: CATSRDPQRDPYEQYF. The CDR3 DNA follows: TGTGCCACCAGCAGAGATCCTCAGCGGGACCCCTACGAGCAGTACTTC.

This clone occurred once. J is TRBJ2-7 and V is TRBV7-8, with TRBD1 as a possible D gene (6 bases). CDR1 SGHVS and CDR2 FQNEAQ come from the germline V gene. Trimming stripped 3 bases from V and 0 bases from J, with 15 bases between. This CDR3 comprises 16 residues. CDR3 nucleotide sequence: TGTGCCAGCAGCTTGGGGGCTCCTCCTAGCTCCTACGAGCAGTACTTC. The encoded protein is CASSLGAPPSSYEQYF.

The chain links TRBV30 to TRBJ1-1; no reliable D call. This CDR3 is 14 amino acids long. CDR1 is GTSNPN and CDR2 is SVGIG in the germline V gene (reference sequence). The V and J ends lost 3 bases and 1 base respectively, with 12 bases between them. In DNA form, the CDR3 reads TGTGCCTGGAGAGAGGGTGGAAGGAACACTGAAGCTTTCTTT. This encodes CAWREGGRNTEAFF. Full variable domain (remainder filled in from reference TRBV30 and TRBJ1-1): SQTIHQWPATLVQPVGSPLSLECTVEGTSNPNLYWYRQAAGRGLQLLFYSVGIGQISSEVPQNLSASRPQDRQFILSSKKLLLSDSGFYLCAWREGGRNTEAFFGQGTRLTVV.

V usage is TRBV27 and J usage is TRBJ2-7, with D perhaps matching TRBD2 (5 bases). The CDR3 contains 13 residues. V was clipped by 3 bases and J by 6 bases, with 12 bases between them. Germline V gene lookup returns CDR1 MNHEY and CDR2 SMNVEV (reference sequence). CDR3 nucleotides: TGTGCCAGCAGTTTCGGCGGAGAGGGCGAGCAGTACTTC. Amino acids: CASSFGGEGEQYF.